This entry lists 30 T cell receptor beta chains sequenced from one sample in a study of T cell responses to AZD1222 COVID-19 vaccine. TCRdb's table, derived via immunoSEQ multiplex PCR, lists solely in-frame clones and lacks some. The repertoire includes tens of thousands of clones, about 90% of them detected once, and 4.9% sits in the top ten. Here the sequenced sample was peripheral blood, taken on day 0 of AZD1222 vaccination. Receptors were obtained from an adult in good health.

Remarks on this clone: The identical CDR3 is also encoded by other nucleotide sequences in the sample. The CDR3 nucleotides are TGTGCCAGCAGTTATGACAGGGGGCGGACTGAAGCTTTCTTT. Encoded protein: CASSYDRGRTEAFF. This rearrangement joins TRBV6-5 to TRBJ1-1, with 10 positions matching TRBD1. Germline V gene sequence: CDR1 MNHEY, CDR2 SVGAGI. J lost 5 bases, V lost 3 bases, and 3 bases had no gene match. The CDR3 totals 14 residues.

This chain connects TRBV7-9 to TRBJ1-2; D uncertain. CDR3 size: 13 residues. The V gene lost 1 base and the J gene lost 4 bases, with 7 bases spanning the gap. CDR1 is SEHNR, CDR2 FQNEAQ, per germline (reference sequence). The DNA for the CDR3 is TGTGCCAGCAGCTTAGTAGAACTCTATGGCTACACCTTC. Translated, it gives CASSLVELYGYTF.

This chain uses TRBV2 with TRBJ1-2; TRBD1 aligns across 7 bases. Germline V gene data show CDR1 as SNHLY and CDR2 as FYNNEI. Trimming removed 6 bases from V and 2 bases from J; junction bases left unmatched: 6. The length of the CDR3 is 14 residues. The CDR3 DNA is TGTGCCAGCAGCCGGGACAGCCAAAACTATGGCTACACCTTC. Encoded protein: CASSRDSQNYGYTF.

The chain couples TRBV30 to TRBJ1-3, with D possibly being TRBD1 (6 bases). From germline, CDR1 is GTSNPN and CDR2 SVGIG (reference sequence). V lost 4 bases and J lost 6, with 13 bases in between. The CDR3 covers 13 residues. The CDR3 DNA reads TGTGCCTGGAATCGGGACACGGAAAACACCATATATTTT. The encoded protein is CAWNRDTENTIYF.

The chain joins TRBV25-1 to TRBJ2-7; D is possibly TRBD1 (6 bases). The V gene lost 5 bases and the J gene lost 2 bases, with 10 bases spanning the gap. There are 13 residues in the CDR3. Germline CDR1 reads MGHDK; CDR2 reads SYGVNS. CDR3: CASSNGQTYEQYF. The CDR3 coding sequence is TGTGCCAGCAGTAACGGACAGACCTACGAGCAGTACTTC.

For the CDR3, the DNA is TGCGCCAGCAGTCTTGGGACACCGACGGCGAATTCACCCCTCCACTTT. Amino acids: CASSLGTPTANSPLHF. The V call is TRBV23-1, the J call TRBJ1-6; D perhaps matches TRBD1 (6 bases). TRBV23-1 is an ORF; its function is uncertain. The CDR3 sequence is 16 residues long. V lost 4 bases and J lost 7, with 17 bases in between.

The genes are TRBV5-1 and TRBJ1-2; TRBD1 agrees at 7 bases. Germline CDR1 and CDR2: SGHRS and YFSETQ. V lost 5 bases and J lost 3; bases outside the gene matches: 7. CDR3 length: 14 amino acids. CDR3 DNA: TGCGCCAGCAGAGGAGGGGGCGTGGACTATGGCTACACCTTC. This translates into CASRGGGVDYGYTF.

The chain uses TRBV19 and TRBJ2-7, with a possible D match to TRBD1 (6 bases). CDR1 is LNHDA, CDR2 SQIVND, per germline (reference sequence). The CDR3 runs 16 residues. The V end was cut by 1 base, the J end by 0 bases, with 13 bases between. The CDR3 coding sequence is TGTGCCAGTAGTATAGGAGGCCAGGGGTACTCCTACGAGCAGTACTTC. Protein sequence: CASSIGGQGYSYEQYF.

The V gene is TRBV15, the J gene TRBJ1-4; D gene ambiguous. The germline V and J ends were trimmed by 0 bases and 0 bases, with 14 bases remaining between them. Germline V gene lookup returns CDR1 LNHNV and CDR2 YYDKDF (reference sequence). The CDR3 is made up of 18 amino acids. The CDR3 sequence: CATSRDRRKAATNEKLFF. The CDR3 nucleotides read TGTGCCACCAGCAGAGATCGGCGAAAGGCTGCAACTAATGAAAAACTGTTTTTT.

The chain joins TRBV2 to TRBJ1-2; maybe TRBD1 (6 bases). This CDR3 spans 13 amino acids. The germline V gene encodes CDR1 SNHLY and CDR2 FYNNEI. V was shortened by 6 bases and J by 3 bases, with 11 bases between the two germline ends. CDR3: CASSATGDYGYTF. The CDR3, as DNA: TGTGCCAGCAGCGCGACAGGTGACTATGGCTACACCTTC.

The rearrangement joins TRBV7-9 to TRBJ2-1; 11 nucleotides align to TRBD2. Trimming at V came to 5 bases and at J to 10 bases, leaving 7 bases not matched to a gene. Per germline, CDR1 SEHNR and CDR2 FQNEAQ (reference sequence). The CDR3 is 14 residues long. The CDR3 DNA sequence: TGTGCCAGCAGCGCACGGGGACTAGCGGACGAGCAGTTCTTC. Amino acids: CASSARGLADEQFF. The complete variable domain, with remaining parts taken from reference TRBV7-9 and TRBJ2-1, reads DTGVSQNPRHKITKRGQNVTFRCDPISEHNRLYWYRQTLGQGPEFLTYFQNEAQLEKSRLLSDRFSAERPKGSFSTLEIQRTEQGDSAMYLCASSARGLADEQFFGPGTRLTVL.

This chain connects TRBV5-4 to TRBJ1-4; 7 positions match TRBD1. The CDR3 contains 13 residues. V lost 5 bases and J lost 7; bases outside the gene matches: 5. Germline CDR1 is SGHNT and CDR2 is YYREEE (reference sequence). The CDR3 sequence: CASSSDRVEKLFF. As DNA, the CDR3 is TGTGCCAGCAGTTCTGACAGGGTTGAAAAACTGTTTTTT.

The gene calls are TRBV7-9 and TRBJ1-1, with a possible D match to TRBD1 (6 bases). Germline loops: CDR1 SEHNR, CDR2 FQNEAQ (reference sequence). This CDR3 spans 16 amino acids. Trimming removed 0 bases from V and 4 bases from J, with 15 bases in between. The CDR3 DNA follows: TGTGCCAGCAGCTTAGCCGGGGGGCAGCGGGGCACTGAAGCTTTCTTT. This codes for CASSLAGGQRGTEAFF.

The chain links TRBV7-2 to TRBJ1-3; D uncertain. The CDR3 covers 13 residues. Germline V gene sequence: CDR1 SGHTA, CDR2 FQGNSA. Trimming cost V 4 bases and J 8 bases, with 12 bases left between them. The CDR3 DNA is TGTGCCAGCAGCTCGAGACAAAGTTACACCATATATTTT. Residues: CASSSRQSYTIYF.

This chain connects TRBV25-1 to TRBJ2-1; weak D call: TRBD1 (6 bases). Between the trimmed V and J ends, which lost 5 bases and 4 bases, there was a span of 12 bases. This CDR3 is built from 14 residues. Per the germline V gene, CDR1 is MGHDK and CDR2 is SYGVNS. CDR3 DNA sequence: TGTGCCAGCAGTCCTTGGGACATATACAATGAGCAGTTCTTC. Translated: CASSPWDIYNEQFF.

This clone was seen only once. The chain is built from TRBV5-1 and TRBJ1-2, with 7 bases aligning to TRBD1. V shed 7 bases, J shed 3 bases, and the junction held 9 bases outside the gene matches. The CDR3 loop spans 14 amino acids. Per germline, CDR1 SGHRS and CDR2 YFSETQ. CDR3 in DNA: TGCGCCAGCGCGCCCTGGGACAGCTACTATGGCTACACCTTC. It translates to CASAPWDSYYGYTF.

The CDR3 spells CVAGQGGTEAFF. The DNA for the CDR3 is TGTGTGGCCGGACAGGGCGGCACTGAAGCTTTCTTT. This rearrangement joins TRBV5-4 to TRBJ1-1; 8 bases fit TRBD1. Germline V CDR1 and CDR2: SGHNT, YYREEE (reference sequence). The CDR3 sequence is 12 residues long.

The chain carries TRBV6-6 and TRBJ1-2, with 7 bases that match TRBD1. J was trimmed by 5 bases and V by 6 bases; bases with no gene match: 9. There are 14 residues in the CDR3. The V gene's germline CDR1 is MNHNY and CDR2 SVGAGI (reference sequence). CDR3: CASRTGVNRYGYTF. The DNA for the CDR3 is TGTGCCAGCAGAACAGGGGTCAATAGGTATGGCTACACCTTC.

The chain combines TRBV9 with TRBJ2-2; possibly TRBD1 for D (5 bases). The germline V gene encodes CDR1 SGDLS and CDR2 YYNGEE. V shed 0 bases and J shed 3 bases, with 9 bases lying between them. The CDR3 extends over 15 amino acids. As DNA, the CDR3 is TGTGCCAGCAGCGTAGTTGCAGGGTACACCGGGGAGCTGTTTTTT. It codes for CASSVVAGYTGELFF.

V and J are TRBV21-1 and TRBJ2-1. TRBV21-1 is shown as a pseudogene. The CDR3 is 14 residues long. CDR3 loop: CASSIRTPYNEQFF. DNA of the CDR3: TGTGCCAGCAGCATACGGACCCCTTACAATGAGCAGTTCTTC.

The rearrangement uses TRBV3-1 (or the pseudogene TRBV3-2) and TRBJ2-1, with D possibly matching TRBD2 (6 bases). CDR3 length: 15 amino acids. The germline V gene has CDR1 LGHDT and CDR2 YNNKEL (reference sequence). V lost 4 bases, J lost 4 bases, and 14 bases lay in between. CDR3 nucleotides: TGTGCCAGCAGCCTCGGGGGTGCTTCATACAATGAGCAGTTCTTC. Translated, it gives CASSLGGASYNEQFF.

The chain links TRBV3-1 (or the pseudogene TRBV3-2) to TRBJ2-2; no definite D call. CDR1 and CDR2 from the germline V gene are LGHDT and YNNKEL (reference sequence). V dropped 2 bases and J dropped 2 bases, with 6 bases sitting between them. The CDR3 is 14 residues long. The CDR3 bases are TGTGCCAGCAGCCAAAGAGGAAACACCGGGGAGCTGTTTTTT. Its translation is CASSQRGNTGELFF.

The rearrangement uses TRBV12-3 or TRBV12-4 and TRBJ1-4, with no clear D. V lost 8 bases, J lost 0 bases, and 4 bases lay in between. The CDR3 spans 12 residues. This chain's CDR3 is CASRTTNEKLFF. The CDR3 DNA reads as TGTGCCAGCCGAACAACTAATGAAAAACTGTTTTTT.

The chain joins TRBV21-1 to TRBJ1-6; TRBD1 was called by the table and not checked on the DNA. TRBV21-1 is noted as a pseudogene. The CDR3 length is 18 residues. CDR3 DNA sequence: TGTGCCAGCAGCAGGATGGGGACAGCAAGCTCCTATAATTCACCCCTCCACTTT. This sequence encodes CASSRMGTASSYNSPLHF.

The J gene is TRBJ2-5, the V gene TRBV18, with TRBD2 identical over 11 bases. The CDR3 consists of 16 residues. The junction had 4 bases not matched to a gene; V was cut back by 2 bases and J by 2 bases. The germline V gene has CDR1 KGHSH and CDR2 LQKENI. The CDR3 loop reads CASSPSLAGGQETQYF. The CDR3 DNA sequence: TGTGCCAGCTCACCATCCCTAGCGGGGGGACAAGAGACCCAGTACTTC.

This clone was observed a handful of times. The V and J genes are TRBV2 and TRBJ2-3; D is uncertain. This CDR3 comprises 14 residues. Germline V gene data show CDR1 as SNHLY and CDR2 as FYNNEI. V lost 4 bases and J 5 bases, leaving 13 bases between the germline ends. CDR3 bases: TGTGCCAGCAGTGGACCACCGGTCGGAGATACGCAGTATTTT. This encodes CASSGPPVGDTQYF.

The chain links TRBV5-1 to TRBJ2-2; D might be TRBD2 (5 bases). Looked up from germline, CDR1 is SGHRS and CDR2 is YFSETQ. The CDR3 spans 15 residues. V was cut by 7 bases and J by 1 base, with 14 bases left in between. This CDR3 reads CASSSTNLNTGELFF. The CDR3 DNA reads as TGCGCCAGCTCCTCGACTAACCTGAACACCGGGGAGCTGTTTTTT.

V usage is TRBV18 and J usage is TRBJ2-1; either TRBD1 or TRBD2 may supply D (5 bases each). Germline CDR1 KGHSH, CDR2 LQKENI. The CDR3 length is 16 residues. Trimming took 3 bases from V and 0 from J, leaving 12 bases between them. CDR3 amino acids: CASSPTGLISYNEQFF. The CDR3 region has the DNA TGTGCCAGCTCACCTACAGGACTTATCTCCTACAATGAGCAGTTCTTC. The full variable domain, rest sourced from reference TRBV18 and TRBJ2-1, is NAGVMQNPRHLVRRRGQEARLRCSPMKGHSHVYWYRQLPEEGLKFMVYLQKENIIDESGMPKERFSAEFPKEGPSILRIQQVVRGDSAAYFCASSPTGLISYNEQFFGPGTRLTVL.

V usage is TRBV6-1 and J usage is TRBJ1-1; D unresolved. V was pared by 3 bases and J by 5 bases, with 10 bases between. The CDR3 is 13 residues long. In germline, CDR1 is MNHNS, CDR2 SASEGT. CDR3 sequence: CASSDVGLTEAFF. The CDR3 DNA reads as TGTGCCAGCAGTGATGTGGGTTTGACTGAAGCTTTCTTT.

In DNA form, the CDR3 reads TGCGCCAGCAGCTTGCAGGATAATTCACCCCTCCACTTT. It codes for CASSLQDNSPLHF. The V call is TRBV5-1, the J call TRBJ1-6; D uncertain. Trimming removed 1 base from V and 5 bases from J, with 4 bases in between. The length of the CDR3 is 13 residues. CDR1 is SGHRS, CDR2 YFSETQ, per germline.